This T cell receptor (beta chain) stems from a study of identical twins (dated by TCRdb to about 2016). Looking at the study overall: The study deep-sequenced TCR alpha and beta repertoires from monozygotic twins, unrelated adults of various ages and cord blood to test whether fetal clonotypes persist. To rule out contamination, the twin experiments were replicated at different times with different library preparation protocols.

This clonotype has more than one count but fewer than ten. There is no known antigen for this receptor. Per-base quality was not reported, and no clone a single base away is much larger than it. Library construction relied on 5' RACE. Sequencing relied on an Illumina HiSeq 2000. Template switching introduced a universal primer binding site; the final cDNA contained a unique molecular identifier, enabling accurate counting of TCR cDNA molecules. First-strand cDNA for TCR alpha and beta chains was synthesized from specific primers in the conserved constant-segment region. To control for contamination, each cDNA library was double barcoded with a SMART-Mk sample barcode plus Illumina barcodes. TruSeq adapter sequences and Illumina sample barcodes were added in two successive PCR steps. Sequencing of the TCR alpha and beta cDNA libraries was done on the Illumina HiSeq platform using custom primers. On the authors' methods: MiGEC processed the raw reads to extract unique molecular identifiers, while MiXCR was used to determine the CDR3 positions. For each individual, recombination models were inferred using an EM algorithm with the repgenHMM and IGoR tools. The analysis of shared clonotypes was done with the tcR package in R, with sharing normalized by the product of cloneset sizes. Out-of-frame nonproductive sequences were analyzed to study raw recombination free of thymic and clonal selection effects. TCRdb took the public reads, trimmed them with fastp at Q25, ran MiXCR for clone calling and kept in-frame beta chains. Rows with a matching CDR3 protein are joined into one entry that keeps the most common DNA and genes. The authors' filters were not applied to this entry. The sample data list 700,000 or so distinct CDR3 sequences, and roughly 20% of these were observed just once. In total, the top ten clones hold 4% to 5.5% of the sample.

Study-level results and caveats: Because the same donors could not be followed over many years, the conclusions relied on cross-sectional statistical analysis. Excess twin sharing in beta out-of-frame sequences was weaker because fewer shared sequences lowered the signal-to-noise ratio. Compared with coincidental sharing between unrelated individuals, out-of-frame TCR alpha sequences shared between twins showed an excess of sequences with low generation probability. Fewer insertions were carried by abundant cord blood beta clonotypes; a weaker similar trend was observed in young adult naive repertoires, while no such trend was observed in memory repertoires. Zero-insertion analyses could be partly confounded by invariant T cells such as MAIT and iNKT, although diverse VJ usage argued against such confounding for most clonotypes. Out-of-frame TCR alpha sharing in monozygotic twins was systematically underestimated by recombination models, whereas sharing between unrelated individuals was in agreement with the recombination models.

Every donor in the study was a healthy Caucasian. Three pairs of female monozygotic twins, all aged about 18 to 29 years, were included in the twin cohort. Peripheral blood mononuclear cells were the source from which RNA for the TCR libraries was isolated. The CDR3 spans 17 residues, from the cysteine through the phenylalanine. Only the CDR3 portion is preserved as DNA: 51 bases, with reading frame beginning at the first base. In the germline V gene (reference sequence), CDR1 corresponds to DFQATT and CDR2 to SNEGSKA. V lost 4 bases and J lost 3 bases; the stretch between them is 25 bases long. These same records also appear under a second study, on T cells expressing NK-cell markers. As the second paper documents: Three sorted T-cell subsets (CD3+CD56+NKG2C+, CD3+CD56+NKG2C- and CD3+CD56-NKG2C+) from roughly 8 donors had their TCR beta-chain repertoires profiled. Among the eight sequenced donors, only one was HCMV-seronegative, while the other seven were HCMV-seropositive. In several experiments an anti-gammadeltaTCR antibody was added to restrict sorting to alphabetaTCR-expressing T cells. In roughly six donors, the dominant CD3+CD56+NKG2C+ clonotypes were among the top 10 CD8+ clonotypes and accounted for about 1.0-8% of CD8+ T cells. Those dominant clonotypes were again the most abundant among CD3+CD56-NKG2C+ cells in a handful of donors, at roughly 25-60.1%. It remained unclear whether the expanded NKG2C-expressing T cell clones were specific for HCMV antigens. The eight sequenced donors were randomly selected healthy volunteers, three men and five women. A commercial ELISA kit detecting HCMV-specific IgG in serum was used to determine HCMV serostatus. For over five donors, bulk peripheral blood T-cell repertoires were additionally sequenced from unsorted PBMC. MIGEC was used to demultiplex reads and group reads by UMI, and MiTCR was used to assemble and quantify clonotypes. Only TCR cDNA sequences supported by at least two reads were kept to exclude erroneous sequences. The tcR package was used for downstream repertoire analysis, with clonotypes matched between fractions based on CDR3 nucleotide sequence plus V segment. VDJmatch was used to annotate antigen specificity against VDJdb, with one amino acid substitution in CDR3 allowed.

The TCR sequence derives from a young woman in good health. Rearrangement joined TRBV20-1 to TRBJ2-7; 5 matching bases give a weak D call of TRBD2. The sequenced sample was PBMCs. This receptor has the CDR3 CSAILDSGSGRFYEQYF. The nucleotide sequence is given as TGCAGTGCTATCTTGGATTCTGGGAGCGGACGGTTCTACGAGCAGTACTTC.